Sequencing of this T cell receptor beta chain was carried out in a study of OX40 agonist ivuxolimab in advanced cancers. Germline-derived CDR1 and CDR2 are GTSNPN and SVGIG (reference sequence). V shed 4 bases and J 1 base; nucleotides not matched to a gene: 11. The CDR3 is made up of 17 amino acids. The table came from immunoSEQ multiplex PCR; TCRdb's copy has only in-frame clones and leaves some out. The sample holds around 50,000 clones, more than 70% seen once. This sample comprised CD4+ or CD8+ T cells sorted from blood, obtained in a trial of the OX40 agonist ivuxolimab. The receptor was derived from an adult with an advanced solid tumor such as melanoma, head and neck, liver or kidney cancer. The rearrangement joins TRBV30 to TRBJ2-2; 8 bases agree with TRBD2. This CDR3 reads CAWTQLLTSGNTGELFF. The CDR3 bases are TGTGCCTGGACCCAACTCCTAACTAGCGGGAACACCGGGGAGCTGTTTTTT.